These T cell receptor beta chains were read from a single sample in a study of T cells in Graves' hyperthyroidism and ophthalmopathy. TCRdb independently ran MiXCR on the multiplex PCR reads; one entry per CDR3 protein. The sample has around 300,000 distinct CDR3 sequences, approximately 23% seen once. Sequenced: blood. These receptors were collected from a man younger than 45 with Graves' ophthalmopathy. Each CDR3 is given with its conserved first and last residue. The D gene is left open where the match is weak. The size field is filled for only some rows; it gives once, few, many or a size class.

J gene	clone size	V gene	D gene	CDR3 protein	CDR3 DNA
TRBJ2-7	-	TRBV2	-	CASRQGRGEQYF	TGTGCCAGCAGGCAGGGACGGGGCGAGCAGTACTTC
TRBJ1-1	-	TRBV20-1	-	CSAREDSQVAFF	TGCAGTGCTAGAGAGGACAGTCAGGTGGCTTTCTTT
TRBJ2-7	-	TRBV28	TRBD1	CASSPGTETSYEQYF	TGTGCCAGCAGCCCTGGGACAGAAACTTCCTACGAGCAGTACTTC
TRBJ1-6	few	TRBV3-1	-	CARSSDTRFPLHF	TGTGCCCGCAGCTCGGACACCCGGTTCCCCCTCCACTTT
TRBJ2-1	many	TRBV12-3/TRBV12-4	-	CASSRQKYNEQFF	TGTGCCAGCAGTCGACAGAAATACAATGAGCAGTTCTTC
TRBJ1-5	-	TRBV6-5	-	CASSYLGVHQPQHF	TGTGCCAGCAGTTACTTAGGGGTCCATCAGCCCCAGCATTTT
TRBJ2-7	-	TRBV19	-	CASSDQSRQETGLEQYF	TGTGCCAGTTCCGATCAAAGTCGGCAGGAAACAGGCCTCGAGCAGTACTTC
TRBJ2-2	-	TRBV2	TRBD2	CASGEWGTKPTGELFF	TGTGCCAGCGGCGAATGGGGGACTAAGCCCACCGGGGAGCTGTTTTTT
TRBJ2-1	-	TRBV20-1	-	CSARQLASLNEQFF	TGCAGTGCCAGGCAGCTAGCGAGTTTGAATGAGCAGTTCTTC
TRBJ2-4	few	TRBV28	-	CASSLGIRGIQYF	TGTGCCAGCAGTTTGGGGATCCGGGGAATTCAGTACTTC
TRBJ2-2	few	TRBV7-8	TRBD2	CASIPSGTNTGELFF	TGTGCCAGCATTCCTAGCGGCACGAACACCGGGGAGCTGTTTTTT
TRBJ2-1	-	TRBV15	-	CATSRGTLDEQFF	TGTGCCACCAGCAGGGGCACCCTAGATGAGCAGTTCTTC
TRBJ1-5	-	TRBV30	TRBD1	CAWSVGDRGLWNQPQHF	TGTGCCTGGAGTGTCGGGGACAGGGGTTTATGGAATCAGCCCCAGCATTTT